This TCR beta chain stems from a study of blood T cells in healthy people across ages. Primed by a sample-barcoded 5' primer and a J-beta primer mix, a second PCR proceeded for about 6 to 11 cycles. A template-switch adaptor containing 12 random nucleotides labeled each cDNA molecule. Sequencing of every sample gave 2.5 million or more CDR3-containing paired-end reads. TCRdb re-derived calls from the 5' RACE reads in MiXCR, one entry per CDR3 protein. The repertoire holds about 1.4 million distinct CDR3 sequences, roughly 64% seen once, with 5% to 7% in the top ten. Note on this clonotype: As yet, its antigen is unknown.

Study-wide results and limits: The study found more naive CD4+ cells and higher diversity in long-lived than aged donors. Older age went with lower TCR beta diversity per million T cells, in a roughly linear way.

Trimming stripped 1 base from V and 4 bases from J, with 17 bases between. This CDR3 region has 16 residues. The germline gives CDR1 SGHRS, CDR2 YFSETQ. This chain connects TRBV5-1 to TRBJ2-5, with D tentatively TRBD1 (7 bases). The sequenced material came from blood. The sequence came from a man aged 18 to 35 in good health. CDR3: CASSLRGTGTVETQYF. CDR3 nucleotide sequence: TGCGCCAGCAGCTTGAGGGGGACTGGGACAGTAGAGACCCAGTACTTC.